The source of this TCR beta chain is a study of shared clonotypes between healthy human individuals. Study in general: Per donor, three plates held CD4 naive cells, three held CD4 memory, two held CD8 naive and one held CD8 memory. Study-wide findings and caveats: Clonotypes shared by all four sorted-subset donors had higher generation probabilities than non-shared clonotypes.

As to this clone: The antigen remains undetermined.

Every subset had its genomic DNA shared out evenly among several immunoSEQ plates. Profiled with immunoSEQ multiplex PCR; TCRdb holds only in-frame clones, not every one. The sample records 550,000 to 750,000 clones, about 90% being singletons. CD45RO-negative CD8 cells positively selected for CCR7 made up the naive population, which excluded terminally differentiated effector memory CD45RA+ cells. Specimen: naive CD8+ T cells sorted from blood. This TCR came from a man aged 25 to 45 in good health.

The CDR3 DNA reads as TGTGCCAGCAGTTCCCCGGGCAGCTCGGGTCTGGAGACCCAGTACTTC. Its translation is CASSSPGSSGLETQYF. This chain connects TRBV28 to TRBJ2-5; D is uncertain. The germline gives CDR1 MDHEN, CDR2 SYDVKM. V lost 4 bases and J 5 bases, leaving 20 bases between the germline ends. The CDR3 has 16 amino acids.